Below are 30 T cell receptor beta chains sequenced from a single sample in a study of T cell responses to AZD1222 COVID-19 vaccine. This table comes from immunoSEQ multiplex PCR, and its TCRdb copy is limited to in-frame clones, with some not included. In the table there are about 160,000 clones, about 92% of which are singletons. The starting material was peripheral blood, obtained 28 days after the second AZD1222 dose. Source of these receptors: an adult who received the AZD1222 COVID-19 vaccine.

The rearrangement links TRBV28 to TRBJ2-4; TRBD1 matches at 9 bases. Germline V gene data show CDR1 as MDHEN and CDR2 as SYDVKM. The CDR3 totals 17 residues. The V gene end was trimmed by 3 bases and the J gene end by 0 bases; junction bases not matched to a gene: 6. DNA of the CDR3: TGTGCCAGCAGTTTCCCGGACAGGGGAGTAGCCAAAAACATTCAGTACTTC. Its translation: CASSFPDRGVAKNIQYF.

The chain couples TRBV27 to TRBJ1-1; D gene uncertain. The CDR3 spans 12 residues. CDR1 is MNHEY, CDR2 SMNVEV, per germline (reference sequence). The ends were cut back, 3 bases at V and 10 bases at J, with 12 bases in the middle. The CDR3 region has the DNA TGTGCCAGCAGTTTTAGATCTGGCGTAGCTTTCTTT. It yields the protein CASSFRSGVAFF.

The chain has TRBV29-1 and TRBJ1-1; D gene uncertain. Trimming took off 8 bases at V and 0 bases at J, with 13 bases between the two ends. Germline V CDR1 and CDR2: SQVTM, ANQGSEA. This CDR3 has 13 residues. The CDR3 region has the DNA TGCAGCTTCAACAGAGGGATGAACACTGAAGCTTTCTTT. It is translated as CSFNRGMNTEAFF.

The V and J genes are TRBV24-1 and TRBJ1-2; 8 bases align to TRBD1. This CDR3 contains 15 residues. Unmatched junction bases numbered 9, after V lost 5 bases and J lost 5 bases. Looked up from germline, CDR1 is KGHDR and CDR2 is SFDVKD. CDR3 in amino acids: CATSGPQGAAYGYTF. The CDR3 nucleotides read TGTGCCACCAGTGGGCCGCAGGGGGCTGCTTATGGCTACACCTTC.

The V call is TRBV6-5, the J call TRBJ2-5, with D maybe TRBD2 (7 bases). The CDR3 covers 13 residues. In germline, CDR1 is MNHEY, CDR2 SVGAGI. Trimming stripped 5 bases from V and 5 bases from J, with 12 bases between. The CDR3 region has the DNA TGTGCCAGCAGTAGGGGGGGCCTTGAGACCCAGTACTTC. This codes for CASSRGGLETQYF.

This clone appeared a single time. The V and J genes are TRBV7-2 and TRBJ1-5, with 9 bases that match TRBD1. From germline, CDR1 is SGHTA and CDR2 FQGNSA. V lost 1 base to trimming and J lost 4 bases; unmatched junction nucleotides: 2. There are 15 residues in the CDR3. CDR3: CASSLEQGANQPQHF. The CDR3 nucleotides are TGTGCCAGCAGCTTAGAACAGGGGGCTAATCAGCCCCAGCATTTT.

The chain combines TRBV7-9 with TRBJ1-6; 8 bases map to TRBD1. Germline lookup yields CDR1 SEHNR and CDR2 FQNEAQ (reference sequence). Unmatched junction bases numbered 6, after V lost 5 bases and J lost 9 bases. The CDR3 is 14 residues long. CDR3 bases: TGTGCCAGCAGCAGCCCAGGGGGCGGTTCACCCCTCCACTTT. Its translation is CASSSPGGGSPLHF.

The chain uses TRBV11-2 and TRBJ2-7, with D perhaps matching TRBD2 (6 bases). This CDR3 comprises 14 residues. The V gene's germline CDR1 is SGHAT and CDR2 FQNNGV. With 1 base removed from V and 2 bases from J, the gap between germline ends came to 9 bases. The CDR3 nucleotides read TGTGCCAGCAGCTTAGTTCGGGGGACCTACGAGCAGTACTTC. It is translated as CASSLVRGTYEQYF.

The chain is built from TRBV5-1 and TRBJ2-2; no reliable D call. The CDR3 runs to 14 residues. V was clipped by 1 base and J by 2 bases, with 6 bases between them. The V gene's germline CDR1 is SGHRS and CDR2 YFSETQ. CDR3 bases: TGCGCCAGCAGCTTGACGGTCAACACCGGGGAGCTGTTTTTT. Residues: CASSLTVNTGELFF.

The chain is built from TRBV27 and TRBJ1-5; 7 nucleotides match TRBD1. Unmatched junction bases numbered 18, after V lost 6 bases and J lost 4 bases. Germline-derived CDR1 and CDR2 are MNHEY and SMNVEV (reference sequence). The CDR3 contains 18 residues. Written as DNA, the CDR3 is TGTGCCAGCAGCGAACAGGGGAGGCCGCCATCTTGGAATCAGCCCCAGCATTTT. Translation gives CASSEQGRPPSWNQPQHF.

The chain joins TRBV7-6 to TRBJ2-1; possible D gene TRBD1, 5 bases. The CDR3 totals 15 residues. The germline V and J ends were trimmed by 4 bases and 4 bases, with 14 bases remaining between them. Germline V gene data show CDR1 as SGHVS and CDR2 as FNYEAQ. The CDR3 sequence: CASSSVAGLYNEQFF. The CDR3, as DNA: TGTGCCAGCAGCTCCGTAGCAGGGCTGTACAATGAGCAGTTCTTC.

The V call is TRBV5-1, the J call TRBJ2-7; possibly TRBD1 or TRBD2 for D (6 bases each). Germline V gives CDR1 SGHRS, CDR2 YFSETQ. V lost 6 bases, J lost 3 bases, and 19 bases lay in between. This CDR3 has 15 amino acids. CDR3 amino acids: CASKGDAGIYYEQYF. The DNA of the CDR3 is TGCGCCAGCAAGGGGGATGCGGGGATTTACTACGAGCAGTACTTC.

The rearrangement uses TRBV11-3 and TRBJ1-1; no reliable D call. The CDR3 spans 13 residues. Deletions cut 4 bases from V and 8 bases from J, with 14 bases between. CDR1 and CDR2 (germline): SGHNT, YENEEA. As DNA, the CDR3 is TGTGCCAGCAGCTCGTTTACGGGAGGGGAAGCTTTCTTT. Its protein is CASSSFTGGEAFF.

The chain is built from TRBV19 and TRBJ1-3; tentatively, D is TRBD1 (6 bases). Germline V gene sequence: CDR1 LNHDA, CDR2 SQIVND (reference sequence). This CDR3 region has 14 residues. Trimming took off 4 bases at V and 0 bases at J, with 7 bases between the two ends. The CDR3 nucleotides read TGTGCCAGTAGTACAGGGGACTCTGGAAACACCATATATTTT. Protein sequence: CASSTGDSGNTIYF.

The chain employs TRBV28 and TRBJ2-7; TRBD2 agrees at 9 bases. V trimming: 2 bases; J trimming: 5 bases; junction bases outside the gene matches: 10. From germline, CDR1 is MDHEN and CDR2 SYDVKM. The length of the CDR3 is 16 residues. CDR3 in amino acids: CASSLPQREAFDEQYF. As DNA, the CDR3 is TGTGCCAGCAGTTTACCCCAGCGGGAGGCCTTTGACGAGCAGTACTTC.

This chain joins TRBV5-1 and TRBJ2-1; 9 nucleotides align to TRBD2. The CDR3 extends over 16 amino acids. After removal of 4 bases from V and 8 bases from J, the junction contained 13 bases not matched to a gene. From germline, CDR1 is SGHRS and CDR2 YFSETQ. The CDR3 bases are TGCGCCAGCAGCATTAGTAGCGGGAGAGAGGGCTATGAGCAGTTCTTC. This translates into CASSISSGREGYEQFF.

The DNA for the CDR3 is TGTGCCAGCTCACCACCCGGTGGACAGGGGCCGTGGGGCTACACCTTC. As protein: CASSPPGGQGPWGYTF. V gene TRBV18 combines with J gene TRBJ1-2; TRBD1 matches 9 bases. Losses at the gene ends were 0 bases for V and 8 bases for J; bases not matched to a gene: 10. The CDR3 extends over 16 amino acids. The germline V gene encodes CDR1 KGHSH and CDR2 LQKENI.

The chain employs TRBV5-4 and TRBJ1-2, with 7 positions matching TRBD1. Trimming took 4 bases from V and 7 from J; bases not matched to a gene: 10. Germline lookup yields CDR1 SGHNT and CDR2 YYREEE (reference sequence). The CDR3 has 14 amino acids. The DNA of the CDR3 is TGTGCCAGCAGCGGTAGGACAGGACTCGCTGGCTACACCTTC. Protein: CASSGRTGLAGYTF.

The chain carries TRBV6-1 and TRBJ2-5; 10 bases match TRBD2. The CDR3 is 15 amino acids. Germline CDR1 and CDR2: MNHNS and SASEGT. V lost 0 bases, J lost 4 bases, and 2 bases stayed unmatched. Here the CDR3 DNA reads TGTGCCAGCAGTGAAGCACCTAGCGGGAGAGAGACCCAGTACTTC. Translated, it gives CASSEAPSGRETQYF.

J is TRBJ2-3 and V is TRBV4-1; 8 bases match TRBD2. This CDR3 contains 14 residues. Germline CDR1 is MGHRA and CDR2 is YSYEKL. With V trimmed by 4 bases and J by 5 bases, 5 bases remained unmatched. Written as DNA, the CDR3 is TGCGCCAGCAGCCCGGGGACTAGTTTAGATACGCAGTATTTT. Residues: CASSPGTSLDTQYF.

The rearrangement joins TRBV5-1 to TRBJ1-1, with 7 bases aligning to TRBD1. Germline V gene lookup returns CDR1 SGHRS and CDR2 YFSETQ. The length of the CDR3 is 13 residues. With V trimmed by 2 bases and J by 8 bases, 6 bases remained unmatched. The CDR3 spells CASSFPQTGEAFF. CDR3 coding DNA: TGCGCCAGCAGCTTTCCTCAGACAGGGGAAGCTTTCTTT.

The genes are TRBV18 and TRBJ1-2; D is uncertain. CDR1 and CDR2 from the germline V gene are KGHSH and LQKENI. The CDR3 extends over 13 amino acids. Trimming took 6 bases from V and 6 from J, leaving 14 bases between them. Here the CDR3 reads CASSNDGENGYTF. Here the CDR3 DNA reads TGTGCCAGCTCCAACGACGGGGAGAATGGCTACACCTTC.

The chain is built from TRBV19 and TRBJ1-5, with TRBD1 identical over 7 bases. The germline V gene has CDR1 LNHDA and CDR2 SQIVND (reference sequence). V shed 0 bases, J shed 3 bases, and the junction held 5 bases outside the gene matches. There are 16 residues in the CDR3. CDR3 DNA: TGTGCCAGTAGTATAGATACGACAGGGTCCAATCAGCCCCAGCATTTT. Its protein is CASSIDTTGSNQPQHF.

DNA of the CDR3: TGTGCCAGCAGACCCCAGGGGCGGGATCAGCCCCAGCATTTT. It translates to CASRPQGRDQPQHF. J is TRBJ1-5 and V is TRBV28; D is possibly TRBD1 (6 bases). Trimming cost V 6 bases and J 5 bases, with 14 bases left between them. The CDR3 has 14 residues. Looked up from germline, CDR1 is MDHEN and CDR2 is SYDVKM.

On this clone itself: Other DNA variants within this sample encode the same CDR3. V usage is TRBV30 and J usage is TRBJ1-1; no reliable D call. Deletions cut 0 bases from V and 2 bases from J, with 7 bases between. Germline assignment: CDR1 GTSNPN and CDR2 SVGIG (reference sequence). This CDR3 has 13 residues. CDR3 amino acids: CAWSVRANTEAFF. CDR3 nucleotides: TGTGCCTGGAGTGTGAGGGCCAACACTGAAGCTTTCTTT. The variable domain in full, completed from reference TRBV30 and TRBJ1-1, reads SQTIHQWPATLVQPVGSPLSLECTVEGTSNPNLYWYRQAAGRGLQLLFYSVGIGQISSEVPQNLSASRPQDRQFILSSKKLLLSDSGFYLCAWSVRANTEAFFGQGTRLTVV.

This clone was recorded only once. The chain joins TRBV5-6 to TRBJ2-7; 9 bases fit TRBD2. The trim removed 4 bases at V and 7 bases at J, leaving 15 bases unmatched. This CDR3 has 16 amino acids. Germline lookup yields CDR1 SGHDT and CDR2 YYEEEE. The CDR3 region has the DNA TGTGCCAGCAGCCCCCTACTGGCGGGAGGGCCGAATGAGCAGTACTTC. Translating it yields CASSPLLAGGPNEQYF.

The V and J genes are TRBV28 and TRBJ1-5; 8 positions match TRBD1. J lost 2 bases, V lost 10 bases, and 4 bases had no gene match. Germline V gene sequence: CDR1 MDHEN, CDR2 SYDVKM. This CDR3 is 13 amino acids long. In DNA form, the CDR3 reads TGTGCCACCAAACAGGGGGGCAATCAGCCCCAGCATTTT. Its translation: CATKQGGNQPQHF.

This chain links TRBV29-1 with TRBJ2-1; perhaps TRBD2 as D (6 bases). The V and J ends lost 3 bases and 5 bases respectively, with 11 bases between them. This CDR3 has 13 residues. Germline CDR1 is SQVTM and CDR2 is ANQGSEA. The CDR3 nucleotides are TGCAGCGTTGATGTTAGCGGAAACAATGAGCAGTTCTTC. This gives the protein CSVDVSGNNEQFF.

The genes are TRBV28 and TRBJ2-3; D not resolved. The CDR3 is 14 residues long. Trimming cost V 7 bases and J 0 bases, with 11 bases left between them. Germline CDR1 MDHEN, CDR2 SYDVKM. This CDR3 reads CASIPLTSTDTQYF. The CDR3 DNA follows: TGTGCCAGCATCCCCCTGACTAGCACAGATACGCAGTATTTT. The full variable domain, rest sourced from reference TRBV28 and TRBJ2-3, is DVKVTQSSRYLVKRTGEKVFLECVQDMDHENMFWYRQDPGLGLRLIYFSYDVKMKEKGDIPEGYSVSREKKERFSLILESASTNQTSMYLCASIPLTSTDTQYFGPGTRLTVL.

CDR3: CASSLSGLNTEAFF. Written as DNA, the CDR3 is TGTGCCAGCAGCTTGAGCGGGTTGAACACTGAAGCTTTCTTT. The chain joins TRBV5-8 to TRBJ1-1; no clear D gene. Germline V gene lookup returns CDR1 SGHTS and CDR2 YDEGEE. The CDR3 loop spans 14 amino acids. With 1 base removed from V and 0 bases from J, the gap between germline ends came to 7 bases.